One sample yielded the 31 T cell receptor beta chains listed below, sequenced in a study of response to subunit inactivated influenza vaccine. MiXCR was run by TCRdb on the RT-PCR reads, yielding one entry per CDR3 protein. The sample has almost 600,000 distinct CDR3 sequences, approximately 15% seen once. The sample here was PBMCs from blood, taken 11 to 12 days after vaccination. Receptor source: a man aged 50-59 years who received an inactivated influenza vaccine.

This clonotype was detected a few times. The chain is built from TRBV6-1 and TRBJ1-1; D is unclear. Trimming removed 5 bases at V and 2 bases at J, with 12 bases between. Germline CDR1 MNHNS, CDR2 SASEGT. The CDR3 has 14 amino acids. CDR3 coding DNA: TGTGCCAGCAGTTATGCCGCTTCTAACACTGAAGCTTTCTTT. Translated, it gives CASSYAASNTEAFF.

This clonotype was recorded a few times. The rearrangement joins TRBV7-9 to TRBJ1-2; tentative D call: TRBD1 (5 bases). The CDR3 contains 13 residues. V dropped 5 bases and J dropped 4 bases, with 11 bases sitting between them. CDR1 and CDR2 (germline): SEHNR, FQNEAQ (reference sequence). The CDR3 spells CASSPRDFYGYTF. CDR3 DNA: TGTGCCAGCAGCCCGCGGGACTTCTATGGCTACACCTTC.

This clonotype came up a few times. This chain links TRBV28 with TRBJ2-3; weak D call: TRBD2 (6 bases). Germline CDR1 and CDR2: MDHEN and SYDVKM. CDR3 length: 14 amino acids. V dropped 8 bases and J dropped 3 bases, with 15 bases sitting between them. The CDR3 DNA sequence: TGTGCCAGCGTGGTATCTAGCGCTACAGATACGCAGTATTTT. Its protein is CASVVSSATDTQYF.

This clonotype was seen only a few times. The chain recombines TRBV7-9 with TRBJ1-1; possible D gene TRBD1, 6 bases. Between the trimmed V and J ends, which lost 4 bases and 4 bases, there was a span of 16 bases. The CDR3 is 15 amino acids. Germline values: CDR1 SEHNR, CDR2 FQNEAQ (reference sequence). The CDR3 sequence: CASSSSGGLGTEAFF. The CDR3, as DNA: TGTGCCAGCAGCTCCTCGGGGGGGCTGGGCACTGAAGCTTTCTTT.

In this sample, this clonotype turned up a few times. The CDR3 protein is CASSVTGWTEAFF. The CDR3 DNA follows: TGTGCCAGCAGTGTGACAGGGTGGACTGAAGCTTTCTTT. The V gene is TRBV28, the J gene TRBJ1-1; 7 bases agree with TRBD1. The CDR3 contains 13 residues. CDR1 and CDR2 from the germline V gene are MDHEN and SYDVKM. The V gene end was trimmed by 5 bases and the J gene end by 5 bases; junction bases not matched to a gene: 5.

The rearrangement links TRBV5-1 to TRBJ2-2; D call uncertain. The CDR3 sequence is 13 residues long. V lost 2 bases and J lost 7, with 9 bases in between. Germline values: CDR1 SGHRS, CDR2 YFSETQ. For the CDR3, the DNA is TGCGCCAGCAGCTTCCCACCGATCGGGGAGCTGTTTTTT. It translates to CASSFPPIGELFF.

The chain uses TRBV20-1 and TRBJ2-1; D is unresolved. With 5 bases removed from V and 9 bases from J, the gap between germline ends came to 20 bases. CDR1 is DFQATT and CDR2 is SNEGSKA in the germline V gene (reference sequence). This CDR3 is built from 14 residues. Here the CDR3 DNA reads TGCAGTGCTCTACCCCCCAGGTCCGTTGGTGAGCAGTTCTTC. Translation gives CSALPPRSVGEQFF.

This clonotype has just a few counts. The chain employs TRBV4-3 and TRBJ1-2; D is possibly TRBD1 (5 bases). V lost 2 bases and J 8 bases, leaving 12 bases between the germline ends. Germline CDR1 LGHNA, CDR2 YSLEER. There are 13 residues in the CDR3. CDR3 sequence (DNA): TGCGCCAGCAGCCAAACCGGGACTGGGGGCTACACCTTC. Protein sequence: CASSQTGTGGYTF.

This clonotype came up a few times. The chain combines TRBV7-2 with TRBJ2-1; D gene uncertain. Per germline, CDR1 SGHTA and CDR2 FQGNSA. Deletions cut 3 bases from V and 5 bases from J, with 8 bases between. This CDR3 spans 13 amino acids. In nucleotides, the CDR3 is TGTGCCAGCAGCTTGGGTTCCGACAATGAGCAGTTCTTC. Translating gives CASSLGSDNEQFF.

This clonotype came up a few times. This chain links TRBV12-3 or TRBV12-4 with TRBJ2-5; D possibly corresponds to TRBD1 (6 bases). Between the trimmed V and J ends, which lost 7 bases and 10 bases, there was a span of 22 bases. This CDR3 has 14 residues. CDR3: CASNQKGQGWDQYF. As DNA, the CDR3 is TGTGCCAGCAATCAAAAGGGACAAGGGTGGGACCAGTACTTC.

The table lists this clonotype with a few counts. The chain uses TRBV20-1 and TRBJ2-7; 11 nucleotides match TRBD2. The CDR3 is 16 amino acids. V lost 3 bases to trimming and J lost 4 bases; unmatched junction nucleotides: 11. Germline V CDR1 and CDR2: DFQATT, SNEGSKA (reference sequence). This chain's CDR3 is CSARASGASGRYEQYF. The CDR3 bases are TGCAGTGCTAGGGCATCAGGGGCTAGCGGGAGGTACGAGCAGTACTTC.

This CDR3 reads CASSSPSRGQAFF. In DNA form, the CDR3 reads TGTGCCAGCAGCTCCCCGTCAAGGGGACAAGCTTTCTTT. The J gene is TRBJ1-1, the V gene TRBV7-9, with D maybe TRBD1 (5 bases). CDR1 and CDR2 (germline): SEHNR, FQNEAQ (reference sequence). CDR3 size: 13 residues. V lost 4 bases and J 9 bases, leaving 15 bases between the germline ends.

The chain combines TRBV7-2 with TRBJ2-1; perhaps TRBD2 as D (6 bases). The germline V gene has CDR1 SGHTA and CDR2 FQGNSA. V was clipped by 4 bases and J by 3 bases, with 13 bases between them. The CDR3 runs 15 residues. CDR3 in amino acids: CASSSTYGGYNEQFF. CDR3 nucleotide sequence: TGTGCCAGCAGCTCCACTTACGGGGGCTACAATGAGCAGTTCTTC.

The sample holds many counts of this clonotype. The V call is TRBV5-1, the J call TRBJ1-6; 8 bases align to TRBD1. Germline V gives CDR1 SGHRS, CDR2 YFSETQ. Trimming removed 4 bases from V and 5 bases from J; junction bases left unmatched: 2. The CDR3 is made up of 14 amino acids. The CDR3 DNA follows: TGCGCCAGCAGCCTGGACAGGGATAATTCACCCCTCCACTTT. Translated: CASSLDRDNSPLHF.

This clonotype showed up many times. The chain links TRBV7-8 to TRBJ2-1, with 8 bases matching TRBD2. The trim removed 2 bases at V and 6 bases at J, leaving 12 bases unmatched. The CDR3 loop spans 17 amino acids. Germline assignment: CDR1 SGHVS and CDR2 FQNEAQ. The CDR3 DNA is TGTGCCAGCAGCTTAAGGGCTGCGAGCGGGGGCCCCAATGAGCAGTTCTTC. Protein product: CASSLRAASGGPNEQFF.

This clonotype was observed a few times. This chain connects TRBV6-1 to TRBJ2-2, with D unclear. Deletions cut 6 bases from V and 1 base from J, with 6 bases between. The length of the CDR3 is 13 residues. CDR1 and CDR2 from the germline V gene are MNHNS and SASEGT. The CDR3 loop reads CASRELNTGELFF. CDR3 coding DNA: TGTGCCAGCAGAGAATTGAACACCGGGGAGCTGTTTTTT.

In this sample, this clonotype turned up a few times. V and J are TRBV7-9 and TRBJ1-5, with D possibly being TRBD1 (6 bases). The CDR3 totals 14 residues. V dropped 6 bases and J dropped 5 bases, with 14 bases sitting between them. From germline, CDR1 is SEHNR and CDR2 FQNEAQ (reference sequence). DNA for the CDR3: TGTGCCAGCAGTCCCCAGGGGAGGGATCAGCCCCAGCATTTT. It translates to CASSPQGRDQPQHF.

In DNA form, the CDR3 reads TGTGCCAGCAGTTTCTTTTGGGGAAACACTGAAGCTTTCTTT. This encodes CASSFFWGNTEAFF. The rearrangement links TRBV12-3 or TRBV12-4 to TRBJ1-1, with no clear D. The V end was cut by 3 bases, the J end by 2 bases, with 10 bases between. CDR3 size: 14 residues.

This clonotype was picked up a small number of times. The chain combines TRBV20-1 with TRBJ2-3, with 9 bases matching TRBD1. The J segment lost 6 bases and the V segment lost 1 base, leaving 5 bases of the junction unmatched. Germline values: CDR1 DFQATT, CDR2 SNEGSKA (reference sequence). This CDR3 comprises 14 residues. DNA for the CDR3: TGCAGTGCTAGAGCTGGGACAGGGAGGGATACGCAGTATTTT. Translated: CSARAGTGRDTQYF.

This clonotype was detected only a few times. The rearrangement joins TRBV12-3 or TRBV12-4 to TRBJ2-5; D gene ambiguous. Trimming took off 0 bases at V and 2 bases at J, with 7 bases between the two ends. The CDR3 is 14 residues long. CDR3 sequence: CASSLAITQETQYF. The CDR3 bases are TGTGCCAGCAGTTTAGCGATAACTCAAGAGACCCAGTACTTC.

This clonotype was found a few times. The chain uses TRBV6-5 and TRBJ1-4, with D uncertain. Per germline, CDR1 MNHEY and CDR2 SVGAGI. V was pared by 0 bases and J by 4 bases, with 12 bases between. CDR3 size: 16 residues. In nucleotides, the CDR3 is TGTGCCAGCAGTTACTCGAAGGGTGGGAGTAATGAAAAACTGTTTTTT. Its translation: CASSYSKGGSNEKLFF.

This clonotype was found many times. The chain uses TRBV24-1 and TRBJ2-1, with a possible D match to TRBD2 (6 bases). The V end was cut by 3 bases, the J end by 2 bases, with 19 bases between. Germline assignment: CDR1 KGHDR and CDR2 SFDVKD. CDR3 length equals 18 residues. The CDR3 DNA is TGTGCCACCAGTGATCCAGACTCGGGAGTGGGGGCCTACAATGAGCAGTTCTTC. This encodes CATSDPDSGVGAYNEQFF.

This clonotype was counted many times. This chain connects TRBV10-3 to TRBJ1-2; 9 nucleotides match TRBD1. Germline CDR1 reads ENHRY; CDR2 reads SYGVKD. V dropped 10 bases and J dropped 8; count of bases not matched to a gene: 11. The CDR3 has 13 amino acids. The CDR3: CATELGQGSGYTF. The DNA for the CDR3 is TGTGCCACCGAGTTGGGACAGGGTTCCGGCTACACCTTC.

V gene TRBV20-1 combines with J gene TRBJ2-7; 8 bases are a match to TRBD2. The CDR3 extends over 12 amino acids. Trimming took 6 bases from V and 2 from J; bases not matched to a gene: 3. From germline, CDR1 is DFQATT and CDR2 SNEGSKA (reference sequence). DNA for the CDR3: TGCAGTGCGCGGGGGGCCCCCTACGAGCAGTACTTC. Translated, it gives CSARGAPYEQYF.

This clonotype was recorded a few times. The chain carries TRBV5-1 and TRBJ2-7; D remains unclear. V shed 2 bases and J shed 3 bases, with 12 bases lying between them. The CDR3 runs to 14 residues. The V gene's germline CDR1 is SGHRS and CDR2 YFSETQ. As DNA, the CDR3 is TGCGCCAGCAGCTTATCTAGTAAGGGCTACGAGCAGTACTTC. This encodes CASSLSSKGYEQYF.

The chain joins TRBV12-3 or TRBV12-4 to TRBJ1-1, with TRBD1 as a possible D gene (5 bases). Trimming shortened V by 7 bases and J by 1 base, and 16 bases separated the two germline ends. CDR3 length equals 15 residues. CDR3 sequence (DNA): TGTGCCAGCACCCCGGGGGGGGGAACGAACACTGAAGCTTTCTTT. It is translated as CASTPGGGTNTEAFF.

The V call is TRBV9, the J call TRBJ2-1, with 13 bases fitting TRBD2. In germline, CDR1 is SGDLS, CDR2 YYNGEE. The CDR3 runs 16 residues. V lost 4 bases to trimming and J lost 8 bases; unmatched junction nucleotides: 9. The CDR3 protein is CASSLWTSGRGDEQFF. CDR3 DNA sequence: TGTGCCAGCAGCCTTTGGACTAGCGGGAGAGGGGATGAGCAGTTCTTC.

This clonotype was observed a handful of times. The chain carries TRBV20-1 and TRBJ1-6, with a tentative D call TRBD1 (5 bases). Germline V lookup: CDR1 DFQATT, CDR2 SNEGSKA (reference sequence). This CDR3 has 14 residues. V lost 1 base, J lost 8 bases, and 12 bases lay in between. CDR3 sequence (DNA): TGCAGTGCTAGAGCAGGGCCCAAGGATTCACCCCTCCACTTT. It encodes CSARAGPKDSPLHF.

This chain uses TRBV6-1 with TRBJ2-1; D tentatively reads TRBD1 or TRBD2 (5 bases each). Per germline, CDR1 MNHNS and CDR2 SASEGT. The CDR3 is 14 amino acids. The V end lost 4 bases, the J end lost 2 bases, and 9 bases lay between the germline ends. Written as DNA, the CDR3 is TGTGCCAGCAGTGGGGGACGACCCTACAATGAGCAGTTCTTC. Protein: CASSGGRPYNEQFF.

The CDR3 reads CASSYSGRQNYGYTF. As DNA, the CDR3 is TGTGCCAGCAGTTACTCGGGACGGCAAAACTATGGCTACACCTTC. The V call is TRBV6-2 or TRBV6-3, the J call TRBJ1-2, with a possible D match to TRBD1 (5 bases). Trimming cost V 0 bases and J 2 bases, with 10 bases left between them. CDR1 is MNHEY, CDR2 SVGEGT, per germline. The CDR3 contains 15 residues.

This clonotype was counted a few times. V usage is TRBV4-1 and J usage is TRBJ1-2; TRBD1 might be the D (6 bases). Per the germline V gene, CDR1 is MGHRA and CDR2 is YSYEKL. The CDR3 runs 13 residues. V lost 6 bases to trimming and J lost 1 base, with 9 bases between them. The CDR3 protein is CASSRTVNYGYTF. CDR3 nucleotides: TGCGCCAGCAGTCGGACAGTTAACTATGGCTACACCTTC.